This T cell receptor (beta chain) emerged from a study of early T cells in non-severe SARS-CoV-2 infection (dated by TCRdb to 2020 to 2023). For context, the study as a whole: Because TCR sequencing relied on bulk RNA taken from unsorted whole blood, pairing of alpha and beta chains was not possible. Overall study results and their limits: VDJdb matching was skewed toward anti-spike CD8 responses and likely underestimated virus-specific expansions by missing private and CD4 specificities.

From cysteine to phenylalanine, the CDR3 is 13 amino acids long. The retained sequence is limited to the CDR3, 39 bases, with the frame set at the first base. Sequences LGHNT (CDR1) and FRNRAP (CDR2) are obtained from the germline V gene. The trim is 8 bases for V and 1 base for J, with a gap of 11 bases between the germline ends. The library was made by 5' RACE. Sequencing relied on a NextSeq 500. To correct for sequencing error and PCR bias, the TCR library protocol tagged individual cDNA molecules with unique molecular identifiers. Both TCR alpha and beta chains were sequenced, and tight co-correlation was observed between alpha and beta sequence abundances in each sample. Concerning the study's data processing: Decombinator V4 was used to annotate TCR sequences for V gene, J gene and CDR3. Expanded TCRs were defined as changing significantly between any two time points under a Poisson model with p below 0.0001. TCR abundances were normalised to the total number of TCRs sequenced per sample and were expressed as counts per million. TRAV1-2 paired with TRAJ12, TRAJ20 or TRAJ33 defined MAIT TCRs, while TRAV10 paired with TRAJ18 defined iNKT TCRs. VDJdb, accessed 1 November 2021, was searched for CMV, EBV and SARS-CoV-2 annotated TCRs, excluding TCRs annotated for multiple antigens. TCRdb itself trimmed the public reads at Q25 with fastp, ran MiXCR and retained productive beta chains. All rows with the same CDR3 protein become a single entry with the most common DNA and genes. The V and J calls were determined by TCRdb, not by the authors. The sample table records tens of thousands of distinct CDR3 sequences; around 16% of these occur just once. The ten largest make up approximately 4% of the sample.

In its sample, this clonotype was seen many times. Its binding antigen is unknown. Base quality data are lacking; no much larger clone is found one base away. A case-control design nested within a healthcare worker cohort in London, UK, was used, with weekly nasopharyngeal swab PCR tests and blood sampling performed. Healthcare workers were enrolled in the week of the UK lockdown, from 23 to 31 March 2020, and were followed every week for up to roughly 15 weeks. The sequenced sample was whole blood, obtained at baseline. The sequence derives from an adult who was a healthcare worker with PCR-confirmed SARS-CoV-2 infection or an uninfected control (not recorded which). The chain joins TRBV12-5 to TRBJ1-1; a confident D gene designation cannot be given. The CDR3 protein is CASSSLENTEAFF. The bases are TGTGCTAGTTCATCTTTAGAGAACACTGAAGCTTTCTTT.